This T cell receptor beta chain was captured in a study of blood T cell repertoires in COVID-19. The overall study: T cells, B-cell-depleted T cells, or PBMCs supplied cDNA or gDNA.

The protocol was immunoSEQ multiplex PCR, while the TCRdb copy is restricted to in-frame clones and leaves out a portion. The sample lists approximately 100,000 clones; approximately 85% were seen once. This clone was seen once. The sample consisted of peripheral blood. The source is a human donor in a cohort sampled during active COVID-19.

Here the CDR3 DNA reads TGTGCCAGCAGCTTACTAGCGGGAGCGCACCACGAGCAGTACTTC. It specifies CASSLLAGAHHEQYF. This sequence joins TRBV11-1 and TRBJ2-7; 10 positions match TRBD2. The trim removed 2 bases at V and 5 bases at J, leaving 6 bases unmatched. Germline lookup yields CDR1 SGHAT and CDR2 FQDESV (reference sequence). The CDR3 covers 15 residues.